This TCR beta chain emerged from a study of radiation and T cells in renal cell carcinoma. Looking at the study overall: Nephrectomy followed 15 Gy stereotactic body radiation by 4 weeks.

Study-wide results and limits: Top tumor clonotypes rose in blood 2 weeks post-radiation, then contracted.

Of note for this clone: Antigen unknown.

Produced via immunoSEQ multiplex PCR; TCRdb's table is partial and in-frame only. The data show 150,000 to 180,000 clones, about nine tenths seen once. There are 15 residues in the CDR3. Germline loops: CDR1 SGHTA, CDR2 FQGNSA. V was trimmed by 5 bases and J by 3 bases, leaving 14 bases between them. Specified time point: blood 2 weeks post-SBRT. Treatment noted: 15 Gy SBRT to primary tumor, nephrectomy 4 weeks later. The rearrangement uses TRBV7-2 and TRBJ2-1, with unresolved D. The specimen comprised blood, sampled from a patient whose treatment included radiotherapy and nephrectomy. The sequence came from a woman aged 50 to 65 with renal cell carcinoma. CDR3 region: CASSGRLANYNEQFF. The CDR3 coding sequence is TGTGCCAGCAGCGGCCGACTTGCCAACTACAATGAGCAGTTCTTC.